The rows below give T cell receptor beta chains drawn from one sample of a study of T-cell reconstitution after alpha-beta-depleted transplantation in children. A single record per CDR3 protein comes from TCRdb applying MiXCR to the PCR reads. Here the sample spans roughly 200,000 distinct CDR3 sequences, 8.5% to 10% being singletons. The input for sequencing was PBMCs from the stem cell graft donor, taken from the stem cell graft. The receptor set was obtained from a human donor who donated a stem cell graft to a child with acute lymphoblastic leukemia. Each CDR3 is given with its conserved first and last residue. D genes are given only for firm matches. Not every row has a clone size; where given, it reads once, few, many or a size class.

CDR3 length: 14; clone size: many; J gene: TRBJ1-1; D gene: .; V gene: TRBV5-1; CDR3 protein: CASRGNNMNTEAFF; CDR3 DNA: TGCGCCAGCAGAGGGAATAACATGAACACTGAAGCTTTCTTT
CDR3 length: 15; clone size: few; J gene: TRBJ2-3; D gene: .; V gene: TRBV5-4; CDR3 protein: CASSLPRVHTDTQYF; CDR3 DNA: TGTGCCAGCAGCCTACCTAGGGTCCACACAGATACGCAGTATTTT
CDR3 length: 14; clone size: many; J gene: TRBJ2-2; D gene: .; V gene: TRBV11-2; CDR3 protein: CASSLIGNTGELFF; CDR3 DNA: TGTGCCAGCAGCTTAATAGGGAACACCGGGGAGCTGTTTTTT
CDR3 length: 14; clone size: many; J gene: TRBJ1-1; D gene: .; V gene: TRBV3-1; CDR3 protein: CASSPISVNTEAFF; CDR3 DNA: TGTGCCAGCAGCCCTATATCGGTGAACACTGAAGCTTTCTTT
CDR3 length: 14; clone size: .; J gene: TRBJ1-4; D gene: .; V gene: TRBV11-2; CDR3 protein: CASSPGTRHEKLFF; CDR3 DNA: TGTGCCAGCAGCCCCGGGACGCGACATGAAAAACTGTTTTTT
CDR3 length: 13; clone size: .; J gene: TRBJ1-2; D gene: .; V gene: TRBV6-5; CDR3 protein: CASSWDLNYGYTF; CDR3 DNA: TGTGCCAGCAGTTGGGACCTTAACTATGGCTACACCTTC
CDR3 length: 15; clone size: few; J gene: TRBJ2-1; D gene: TRBD2; V gene: TRBV7-2; CDR3 protein: CASSFIGGADNEQFF; CDR3 DNA: TGTGCCAGCAGCTTTATCGGGGGGGCCGACAATGAGCAGTTCTTC
CDR3 length: 12; clone size: few; J gene: TRBJ1-1; D gene: TRBD1; V gene: TRBV7-8; CDR3 protein: CASSRGGVEAFF; CDR3 DNA: TGTGCCAGCAGCCGAGGGGGCGTAGAAGCTTTCTTT
CDR3 length: 15; clone size: few; J gene: TRBJ1-1; D gene: .; V gene: TRBV5-1; CDR3 protein: CASSRLGDMNTEAFF; CDR3 DNA: TGCGCCAGCAGCCGATTAGGGGACATGAACACTGAAGCTTTCTTT
CDR3 length: 16; clone size: few; J gene: TRBJ1-5; D gene: TRBD1; V gene: TRBV7-4; CDR3 protein: CASSIGDSGGNQPQHF; CDR3 DNA: TGTGCCAGCAGCATAGGGGACAGCGGAGGTAATCAGCCCCAGCATTTT
CDR3 length: 13; clone size: few; J gene: TRBJ1-2; D gene: .; V gene: TRBV29-1; CDR3 protein: CSVRTATNYGYTF; CDR3 DNA: TGCAGCGTTCGAACAGCTACTAACTATGGCTACACCTTC
CDR3 length: 14; clone size: many; J gene: TRBJ2-3; D gene: .; V gene: TRBV5-1; CDR3 protein: CASSLEGGIDTQYF; CDR3 DNA: TGCGCCAGCAGCTTGGAAGGAGGCATAGATACGCAGTATTTT
CDR3 length: 16; clone size: few; J gene: TRBJ2-7; D gene: .; V gene: TRBV10-3; CDR3 protein: CAVKRKLFGDTYEQYF; CDR3 DNA: TGTGCCGTCAAGAGGAAATTATTCGGGGATACCTACGAGCAGTACTTC